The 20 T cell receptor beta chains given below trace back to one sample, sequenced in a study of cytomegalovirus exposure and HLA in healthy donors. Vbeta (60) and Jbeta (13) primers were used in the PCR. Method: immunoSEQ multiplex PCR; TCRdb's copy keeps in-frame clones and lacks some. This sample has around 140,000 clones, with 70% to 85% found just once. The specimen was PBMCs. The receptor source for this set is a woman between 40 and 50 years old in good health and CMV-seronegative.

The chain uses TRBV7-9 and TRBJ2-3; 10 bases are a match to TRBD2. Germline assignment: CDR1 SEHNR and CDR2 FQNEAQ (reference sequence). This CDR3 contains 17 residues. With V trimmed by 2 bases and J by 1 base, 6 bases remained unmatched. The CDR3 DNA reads TGTGCCAGCAGCTTACTAGCGGGAGTCCCGGGCACAGATACGCAGTATTTT. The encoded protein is CASSLLAGVPGTDTQYF.

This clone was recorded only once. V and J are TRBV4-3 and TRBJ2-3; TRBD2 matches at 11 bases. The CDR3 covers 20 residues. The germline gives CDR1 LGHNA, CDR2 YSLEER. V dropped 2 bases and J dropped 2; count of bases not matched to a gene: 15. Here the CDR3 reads CASSQMTGTSGPLPTDTQYF. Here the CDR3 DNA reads TGCGCCAGCAGCCAAATGACCGGGACTAGCGGCCCACTCCCCACAGATACGCAGTATTTT.

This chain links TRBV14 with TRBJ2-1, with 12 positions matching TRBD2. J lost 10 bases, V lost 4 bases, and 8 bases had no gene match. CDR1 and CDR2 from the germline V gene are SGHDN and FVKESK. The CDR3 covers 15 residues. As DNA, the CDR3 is TGTGCCAGCAGCCCGCTAGCGGGAGGGCTGCGAGAGCAGTTCTTC. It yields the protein CASSPLAGGLREQFF.

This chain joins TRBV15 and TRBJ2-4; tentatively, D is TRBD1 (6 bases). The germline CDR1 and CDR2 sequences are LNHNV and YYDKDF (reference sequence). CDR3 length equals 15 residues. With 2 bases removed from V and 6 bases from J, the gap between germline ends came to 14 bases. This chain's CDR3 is CATSRFGQRLNIQYF. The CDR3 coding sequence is TGTGCCACCAGCAGATTCGGACAGAGGCTAAACATTCAGTACTTC.

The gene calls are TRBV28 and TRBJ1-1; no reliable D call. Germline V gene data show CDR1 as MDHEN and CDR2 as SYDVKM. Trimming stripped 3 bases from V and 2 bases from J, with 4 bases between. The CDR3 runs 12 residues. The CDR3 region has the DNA TGTGCCAGCAGTTTCTATAACACTGAAGCTTTCTTT. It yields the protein CASSFYNTEAFF. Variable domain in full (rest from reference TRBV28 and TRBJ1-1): DVKVTQSSRYLVKRTGEKVFLECVQDMDHENMFWYRQDPGLGLRLIYFSYDVKMKEKGDIPEGYSVSREKKERFSLILESASTNQTSMYLCASSFYNTEAFFGQGTRLTVV.

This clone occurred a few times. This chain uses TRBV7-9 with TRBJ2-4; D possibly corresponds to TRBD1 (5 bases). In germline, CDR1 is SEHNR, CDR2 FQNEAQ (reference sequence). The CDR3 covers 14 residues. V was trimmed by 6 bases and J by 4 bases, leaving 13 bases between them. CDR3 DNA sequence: TGTGCCAGCAGTCCTGCGCAGGGAAAAAACATTCAGTACTTC. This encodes CASSPAQGKNIQYF. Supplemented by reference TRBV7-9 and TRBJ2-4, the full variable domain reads DTGVSQNPRHKITKRGQNVTFRCDPISEHNRLYWYRQTLGQGPEFLTYFQNEAQLEKSRLLSDRFSAERPKGSFSTLEIQRTEQGDSAMYLCASSPAQGKNIQYFGAGTRLSVL.

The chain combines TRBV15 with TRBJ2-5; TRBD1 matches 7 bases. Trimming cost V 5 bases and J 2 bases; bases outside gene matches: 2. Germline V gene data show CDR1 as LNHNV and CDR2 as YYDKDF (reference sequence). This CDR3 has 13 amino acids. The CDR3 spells CATSGGQQETQYF. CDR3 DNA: TGTGCCACCAGCGGGGGACAGCAAGAGACCCAGTACTTC.

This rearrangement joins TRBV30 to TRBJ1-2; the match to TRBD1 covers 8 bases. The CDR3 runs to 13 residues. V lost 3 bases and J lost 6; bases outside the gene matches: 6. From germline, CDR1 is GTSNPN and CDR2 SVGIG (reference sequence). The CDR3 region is CAWSFRGPDGYTF. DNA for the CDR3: TGTGCCTGGAGCTTCAGGGGGCCGGATGGCTACACCTTC. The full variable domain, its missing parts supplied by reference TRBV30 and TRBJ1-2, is SQTIHQWPATLVQPVGSPLSLECTVEGTSNPNLYWYRQAAGRGLQLLFYSVGIGQISSEVPQNLSASRPQDRQFILSSKKLLLSDSGFYLCAWSFRGPDGYTFGSGTRLTVV.

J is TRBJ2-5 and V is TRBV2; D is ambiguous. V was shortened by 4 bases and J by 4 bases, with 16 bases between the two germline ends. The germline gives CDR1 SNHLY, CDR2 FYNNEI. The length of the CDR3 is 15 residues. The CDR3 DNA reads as TGTGCCAGCAGTGGGCAGACCGACGCTAGAGAGACCCAGTACTTC. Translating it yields CASSGQTDARETQYF.

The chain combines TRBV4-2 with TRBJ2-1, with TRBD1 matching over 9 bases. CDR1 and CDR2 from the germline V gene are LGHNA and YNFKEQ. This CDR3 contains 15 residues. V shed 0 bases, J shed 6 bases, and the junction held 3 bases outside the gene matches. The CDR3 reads CASSQEWTGVNEQFF. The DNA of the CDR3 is TGTGCCAGCAGCCAAGAGTGGACAGGGGTCAATGAGCAGTTCTTC.

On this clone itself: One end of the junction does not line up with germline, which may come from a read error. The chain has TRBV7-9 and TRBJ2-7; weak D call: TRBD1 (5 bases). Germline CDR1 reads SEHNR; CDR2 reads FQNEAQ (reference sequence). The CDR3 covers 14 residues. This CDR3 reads CSSSFGHLSYEQYF. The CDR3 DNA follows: TGTTCCAGCAGCTTCGGACACCTTAGCTACGAGCAGTACTTC.

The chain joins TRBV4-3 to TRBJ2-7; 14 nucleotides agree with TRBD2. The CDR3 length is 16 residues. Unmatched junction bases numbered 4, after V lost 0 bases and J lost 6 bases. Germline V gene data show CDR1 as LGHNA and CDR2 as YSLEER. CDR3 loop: CASSQETGTSGSEQYF. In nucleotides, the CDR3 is TGCGCCAGCAGCCAAGAGACCGGGACTAGCGGGAGCGAGCAGTACTTC.

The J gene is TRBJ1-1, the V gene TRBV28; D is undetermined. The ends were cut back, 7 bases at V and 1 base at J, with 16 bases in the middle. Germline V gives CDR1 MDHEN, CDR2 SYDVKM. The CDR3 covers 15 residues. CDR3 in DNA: TGTGCCAGCAAACTAACCCTTGCCGGGAACACTGAAGCTTTCTTT. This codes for CASKLTLAGNTEAFF.

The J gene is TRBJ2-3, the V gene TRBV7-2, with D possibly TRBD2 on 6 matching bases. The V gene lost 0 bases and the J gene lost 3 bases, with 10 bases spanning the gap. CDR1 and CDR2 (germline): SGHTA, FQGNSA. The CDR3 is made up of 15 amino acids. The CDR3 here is CASSLAQRVTDTQYF. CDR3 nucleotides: TGTGCCAGCAGCTTAGCCCAGCGGGTAACAGATACGCAGTATTTT.

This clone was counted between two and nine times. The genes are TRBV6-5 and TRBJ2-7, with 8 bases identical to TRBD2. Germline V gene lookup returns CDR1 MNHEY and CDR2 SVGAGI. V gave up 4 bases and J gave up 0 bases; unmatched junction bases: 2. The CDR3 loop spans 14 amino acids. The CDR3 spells CASSLLAASYEQYF. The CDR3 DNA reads TGTGCCAGCAGTTTACTAGCGGCCTCCTACGAGCAGTACTTC.

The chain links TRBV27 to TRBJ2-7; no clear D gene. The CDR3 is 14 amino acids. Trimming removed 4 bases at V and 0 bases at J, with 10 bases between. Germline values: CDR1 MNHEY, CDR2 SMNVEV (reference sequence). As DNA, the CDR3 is TGTGCCAGCAGTTCCCCGCACAGCTCCTACGAGCAGTACTTC. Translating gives CASSSPHSSYEQYF.

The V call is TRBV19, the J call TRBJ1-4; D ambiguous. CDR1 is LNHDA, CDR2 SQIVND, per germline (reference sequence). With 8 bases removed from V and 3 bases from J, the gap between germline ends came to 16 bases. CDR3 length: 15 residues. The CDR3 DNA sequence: TGTGCCAGTGGGAGAAGGTCAGCAGCTAATGAAAAACTGTTTTTT. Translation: CASGRRSAANEKLFF.

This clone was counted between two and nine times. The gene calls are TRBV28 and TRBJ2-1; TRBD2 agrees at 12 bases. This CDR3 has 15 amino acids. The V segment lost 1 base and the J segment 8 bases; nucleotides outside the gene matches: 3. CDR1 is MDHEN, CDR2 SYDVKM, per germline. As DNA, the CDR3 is TGTGCCAGCAGTTTATCACTAGCGGGAGGCGATGAGCAGTTCTTC. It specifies CASSLSLAGGDEQFF.

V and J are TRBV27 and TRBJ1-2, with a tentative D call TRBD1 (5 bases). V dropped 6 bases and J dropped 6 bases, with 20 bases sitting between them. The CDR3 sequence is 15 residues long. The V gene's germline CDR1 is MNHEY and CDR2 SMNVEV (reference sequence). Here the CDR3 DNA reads TGTGCCAGCAGCTCCACCTCGCCGGGGGGTCATGGCTACACCTTC. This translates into CASSSTSPGGHGYTF.

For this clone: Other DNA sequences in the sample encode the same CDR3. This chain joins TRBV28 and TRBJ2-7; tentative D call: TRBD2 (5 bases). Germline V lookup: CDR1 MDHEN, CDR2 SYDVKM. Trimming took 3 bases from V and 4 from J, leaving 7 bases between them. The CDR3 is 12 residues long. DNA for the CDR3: TGTGCCAGCAGTTTTGGGAGTTACGAGCAGTACTTC. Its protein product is CASSFGSYEQYF. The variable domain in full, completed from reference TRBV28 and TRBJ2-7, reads DVKVTQSSRYLVKRTGEKVFLECVQDMDHENMFWYRQDPGLGLRLIYFSYDVKMKEKGDIPEGYSVSREKKERFSLILESASTNQTSMYLCASSFGSYEQYFGPGTRLTVT.